One and the same sample provided the 32 T cell receptor beta chains below, sequenced in a study of a mutant IDH1 vaccine in newly diagnosed glioma. Method: immunoSEQ multiplex PCR; TCRdb's copy keeps in-frame clones and lacks some. This table has about 25,000 clones, approximately 80% appearing once. Time point indicated: week 5, during vaccination. Doses of 300 ug of mutant IDH1 20-mer peptide were given with topical imiquimod. These receptors have no identified antigens. Here the sequenced sample was PBMCs, taken from a glioma patient whose treatment included an IDH1 peptide vaccine. Source of these receptors: a man aged 35-49 years with glioma.

The chain couples TRBV19 to TRBJ2-5, with D uncertain. Germline V CDR1 and CDR2: LNHDA, SQIVND (reference sequence). Trimming pared 5 bases from V and 4 bases from J, leaving 8 bases between. This CDR3 is built from 12 residues. CDR3 residues: CASSQHRETQYF. As DNA, the CDR3 is TGTGCCAGTAGTCAACACCGAGAGACCCAGTACTTC.

The chain employs TRBV7-2 and TRBJ2-5; D is unclear. Per germline, CDR1 SGHTA and CDR2 FQGNSA. The CDR3 spans 15 residues. The V gene lost 5 bases and the J gene lost 0 bases, with 13 bases spanning the gap. CDR3 sequence (DNA): TGTGCCAGCAGCCTCCGCGGCAGAAACCAAGAGACCCAGTACTTC. Protein: CASSLRGRNQETQYF. Full variable domain (missing parts from reference TRBV7-2 and TRBJ2-5): GAGVSQSPSNKVTEKGKDVELRCDPISGHTALYWYRQSLGQGLEFLIYFQGNSAPDKSGLPSDRFSAERTGGSVSTLTIQRTQQEDSAVYLCASSLRGRNQETQYFGPGTRLLVL.

The rearrangement links TRBV12-5 to TRBJ2-1; 11 bases fit TRBD2. The V segment lost 1 base and the J segment 1 base; nucleotides outside the gene matches: 0. Germline CDR1 is LGHNT and CDR2 is FRNRAP. This CDR3 has 16 amino acids. The CDR3 reads CASGLGLAGSYNEQFF. The CDR3 region has the DNA TGTGCTAGTGGTTTGGGACTAGCGGGATCCTACAATGAGCAGTTCTTC.

This clone was detected only once. J is TRBJ2-1 and V is TRBV9, with TRBD2 identical over 12 bases. Germline V gene sequence: CDR1 SGDLS, CDR2 YYNGEE. The CDR3 is 17 amino acids. J gave up 6 bases and V 4 bases, and 11 bases lay outside the gene matches. The DNA of the CDR3 is TGTGCCAGCAGCTCGCGGACTAGCGGGATATCCCTCAATGAGCAGTTCTTC. This sequence encodes CASSSRTSGISLNEQFF.

The chain employs TRBV18 and TRBJ2-1; D is undetermined. From germline, CDR1 is KGHSH and CDR2 LQKENI. The ends were cut back, 0 bases at V and 0 bases at J, with 9 bases in the middle. This CDR3 region has 16 residues. The CDR3 spells CASSPPSFTSYNEQFF. The CDR3 DNA is TGTGCCAGCTCACCACCCAGCTTCACCTCCTACAATGAGCAGTTCTTC.

The chain is built from TRBV15 and TRBJ1-6; D remains ambiguous. Trimming cost V 0 bases and J 0 bases, with 9 bases left between them. This CDR3 spans 17 amino acids. CDR1 and CDR2 from the germline V gene are LNHNV and YYDKDF (reference sequence). CDR3 sequence (DNA): TGTGCCACCAGCAGAGATCGGCAGAGCTCCTATAATTCACCCCTCCACTTT. Translation: CATSRDRQSSYNSPLHF.

The chain combines TRBV5-6 with TRBJ2-1; 7 nucleotides line up with TRBD2. From germline, CDR1 is SGHDT and CDR2 YYEEEE. The CDR3 has 14 residues. The V gene end was trimmed by 7 bases and the J gene end by 4 bases; junction bases not matched to a gene: 8. CDR3 sequence reads: CASGGSLGYNEQFF. In DNA form, the CDR3 reads TGTGCCAGCGGCGGGAGTTTGGGGTACAATGAGCAGTTCTTC.

This chain connects TRBV19 to TRBJ2-5; D remains unclear. V was clipped by 3 bases and J by 4 bases, with 9 bases between them. Germline CDR1 is LNHDA and CDR2 is SQIVND (reference sequence). The CDR3 sequence is 13 residues long. The CDR3 is CASSIYSRETQYF. The CDR3 DNA follows: TGTGCCAGTAGTATCTACAGCCGAGAGACCCAGTACTTC. The whole variable domain, remainder taken from reference TRBV19 and TRBJ2-5, is DGGITQSPKYLFRKEGQNVTLSCEQNLNHDAMYWYRQDPGQGLRLIYYSQIVNDFQKGDIAEGYSVSREKKESFPLTVTSAQKNPTAFYLCASSIYSRETQYFGPGTRLLVL.

This chain links TRBV7-8 with TRBJ2-7; unclear D gene. The ends were cut back, 2 bases at V and 0 bases at J, with 8 bases in the middle. Germline V gene data show CDR1 as SGHVS and CDR2 as FQNEAQ. This CDR3 contains 14 residues. The CDR3 is CASSLRSSSYEQYV. DNA for the CDR3: TGTGCCAGCAGCTTACGATCGAGCTCCTACGAGCAGTACGTC.

In its sample, this clone is medium-sized. V is TRBV4-1 and J is TRBJ2-7; TRBD1 matches 11 bases. Germline CDR1 is MGHRA and CDR2 is YSYEKL. Trimming at V came to 0 bases and at J to 3 bases, leaving 4 bases not matched to a gene. The CDR3 spans 16 residues. The CDR3 region has the DNA TGCGCCAGCAGCCAAGATCGGGGGACAGGGGGCTACGAGCAGTACTTC. Amino acid sequence: CASSQDRGTGGYEQYF.

V usage is TRBV19 and J usage is TRBJ2-3, with unresolved D. There are 15 residues in the CDR3. Per germline, CDR1 LNHDA and CDR2 SQIVND (reference sequence). The germline V and J ends were trimmed by 5 bases and 2 bases, with 14 bases remaining between them. The CDR3: CASSPDSIVTDTQYF. In nucleotides, the CDR3 is TGTGCCAGTAGTCCCGACTCCATCGTCACAGATACGCAGTATTTT.

This chain joins TRBV5-1 and TRBJ2-7; the match to TRBD2 covers 7 bases. The V segment lost 7 bases and the J segment 2 bases; nucleotides outside the gene matches: 9. CDR1 and CDR2 (germline): SGHRS, YFSETQ. The CDR3 length is 14 residues. CDR3 coding DNA: TGCGCCAGCGCCTCAGCTAGCGGTACCTACGAGCAGTACTTC. It translates to CASASASGTYEQYF.

Details on this clone: Without the conserved terminal phenylalanine or tryptophan, this CDR3 likely stems from a read error. The DNA is left out, because the CDR3 cannot be placed on it with certainty; the CDR3 is given as TCRdb lists it. The rearrangement uses TRBV11-2 and TRBJ1-4. Germline values: CDR1 SGHAT, CDR2 FQNNGV. The CDR3 sequence runs 11 residues, both termini included. The CDR3 spells CASSEFPLRRI.

This clone was counted a few times. The gene calls are TRBV5-4 and TRBJ2-3, with 10 positions matching TRBD1. The CDR3 length is 16 residues. Germline V gives CDR1 SGHNT, CDR2 YYREEE (reference sequence). V shed 1 base, J shed 2 bases, and the junction held 4 bases outside the gene matches. As DNA, the CDR3 is TGTGCCAGCAGCTTGCCGGGACAGGGGCCCACAGATACGCAGTATTTT. Encoded protein: CASSLPGQGPTDTQYF.

The CDR3 loop is CASSQEPNTEAFF. The CDR3 DNA reads TGCGCCAGCAGCCAAGAACCGAACACTGAAGCTTTCTTT. The V and J genes are TRBV4-1 and TRBJ1-1; the D is unclear. The CDR3 runs 13 residues. V dropped 0 bases and J dropped 1 base, with 3 bases sitting between them. CDR1 MGHRA and CDR2 YSYEKL come from the germline V gene.

V usage is TRBV5-1 and J usage is TRBJ2-1; D is possibly TRBD2 (6 bases). Germline CDR1 is SGHRS and CDR2 is YFSETQ. The CDR3 has 18 residues. The V and J ends lost 0 bases and 0 bases respectively, with 16 bases between them. The CDR3 DNA is TGCGCCAGCAGCTTGGACCTCCTAGCGTCGAGCTCCTACAATGAGCAGTTCTTC. It is translated as CASSLDLLASSSYNEQFF.

The rearrangement uses TRBV6-6 and TRBJ1-1; D not certain. Germline loops: CDR1 MNHNY, CDR2 SVGAGI (reference sequence). The CDR3 runs 13 residues. The V end was cut by 0 bases, the J end by 5 bases, with 7 bases between. CDR3 nucleotide sequence: TGTGCCAGCAGTTACTCTTTAGGTACTGAAGCTTTCTTT. Translating gives CASSYSLGTEAFF.

The CDR3 loop reads CASSEYEQYF. The CDR3 DNA follows: TGTGCCAGCAGTGAGTACGAGCAGTACTTC. This chain joins TRBV2 and TRBJ2-7; D gene uncertain. V was shortened by 3 bases and J by 4 bases, with 1 base between the two germline ends. The CDR3 extends over 10 amino acids. Germline CDR1 is SNHLY and CDR2 is FYNNEI. Full variable domain (rest looked up from reference TRBV2 and TRBJ2-7): EPEVTQTPSHQVTQMGQEVILRCVPISNHLYFYWYRQILGQKVEFLVSFYNNEISEKSEIFDDQFSVERPDGSNFTLKIRSTKLEDSAMYFCASSEYEQYFGPGTRLTVT.

This rearrangement joins TRBV13 to TRBJ2-2; 10 nucleotides line up with TRBD1. The CDR3 runs 17 residues. The trim removed 3 bases at V and 4 bases at J, leaving 8 bases unmatched. CDR1 and CDR2 from the germline V gene are PRHDT and FYEKMQ (reference sequence). In DNA form, the CDR3 reads TGTGCCAGCAGCTTCATCGGGACAGGGGTGATCACCGGGGAGCTGTTTTTT. Amino acids: CASSFIGTGVITGELFF.

This clone has only a few counts. The rearrangement links TRBV9 to TRBJ2-3, with D possibly being TRBD2 (5 bases). This CDR3 has 15 amino acids. V was pared by 0 bases and J by 2 bases, with 10 bases between. Germline lookup yields CDR1 SGDLS and CDR2 YYNGEE. The CDR3 spells CASSVDQRYTDTQYF. For the CDR3, the DNA is TGTGCCAGCAGCGTAGACCAGCGGTACACAGATACGCAGTATTTT.

V and J are TRBV9 and TRBJ2-1, with D unresolved. Per the germline V gene, CDR1 is SGDLS and CDR2 is YYNGEE. The CDR3 length is 15 residues. Trimming stripped 3 bases from V and 8 bases from J, with 18 bases between. The CDR3 protein is CASSAGNSPGDEQFF. For the CDR3, the DNA is TGTGCCAGCAGCGCTGGTAATAGCCCTGGGGATGAGCAGTTCTTC.

The count of this clone is one. This sequence joins TRBV25-1 and TRBJ2-1; TRBD2 matches 9 bases. With 6 bases clipped from V and 10 bases from J, the junction kept 16 bases outside the gene matches. This CDR3 comprises 16 residues. The V gene's germline CDR1 is MGHDK and CDR2 SYGVNS. The CDR3 reads CASRDPGTSPGAEQFF. The CDR3, as DNA: TGTGCCAGCAGAGACCCCGGGACTAGCCCCGGTGCGGAGCAGTTCTTC.

J is TRBJ2-3 and V is TRBV5-1; perhaps TRBD2 as D (6 bases). Trimming removed 2 bases at V and 3 bases at J, with 16 bases between. The CDR3 spans 16 residues. Germline V gene lookup returns CDR1 SGHRS and CDR2 YFSETQ. CDR3 amino acids: CASSFSAGMGTDTQYF. Written as DNA, the CDR3 is TGCGCCAGCAGCTTTTCGGCGGGAATGGGTACAGATACGCAGTATTTT.

This clone was observed a few times. The chain uses TRBV5-1 and TRBJ1-2, with 7 nucleotides matching TRBD1. Trimming cost V 3 bases and J 4 bases; bases outside gene matches: 6. CDR3 length: 14 residues. Germline V CDR1 and CDR2: SGHRS, YFSETQ. Here the CDR3 reads CASSSDREGYGYTF. For the CDR3, the DNA is TGCGCCAGCAGCTCCGACAGGGAAGGCTATGGCTACACCTTC.

The CDR3 bases are TGTGCCAGTGGGACAGGCGCGCGTGGCTACACCTTC. This codes for CASGTGARGYTF. J is TRBJ1-2 and V is TRBV19, with 8 bases fitting TRBD1. CDR1 is LNHDA, CDR2 SQIVND, per germline (reference sequence). V lost 8 bases, J lost 7 bases, and 6 bases stayed unmatched. The length of the CDR3 is 12 residues.

In this sample, this clone turned up a few times. The CDR3 reads CASSASGPNKKFF. The CDR3 DNA sequence: TGTGCCAGCAGTGCCTCGGGACCAAATAAGAAGTTCTTC. The chain joins TRBV6-1 to TRBJ2-1; D may be TRBD1 or TRBD2 (5 bases each). From germline, CDR1 is MNHNS and CDR2 SASEGT. The V and J ends lost 4 bases and 14 bases respectively, with 18 bases between them. The CDR3 covers 13 residues.

This clone was counted a few times. The chain carries TRBV5-5 and TRBJ1-1; no clear D. V shed 0 bases and J shed 4 bases, with 10 bases lying between them. This CDR3 has 14 amino acids. CDR1 and CDR2 from the germline V gene are SGHKS and YYEKEE (reference sequence). For the CDR3, the DNA is TGTGCCAGCAGCTTGGGCCTTGCTGGCACTGAAGCTTTCTTT. Residues: CASSLGLAGTEAFF. The full variable domain, its missing parts supplied by reference TRBV5-5 and TRBJ1-1, is DAGVTQSPTHLIKTRGQQVTLRCSPISGHKSVSWYQQVLGQGPQFIFQYYEKEERGRGNFPDRFSARQFPNYSSELNVNALLLGDSALYLCASSLGLAGTEAFFGQGTRLTVV.

The chain joins TRBV6-1 to TRBJ2-7; 7 bases match TRBD2. The V segment lost 7 bases and the J segment 3 bases; nucleotides outside the gene matches: 3. This CDR3 has 12 residues. Germline CDR1 reads MNHNS; CDR2 reads SASEGT. The CDR3: CASNAGDYEQYF. DNA of the CDR3: TGTGCCAGCAATGCGGGAGACTACGAGCAGTACTTC.

The chain has TRBV7-2 and TRBJ1-5, with D unresolved. Per germline, CDR1 SGHTA and CDR2 FQGNSA. The CDR3 spans 13 residues. Trimming took off 1 base at V and 5 bases at J, with 6 bases between the two ends. Here the CDR3 reads CASSLVGDQPQHF. The CDR3 DNA reads as TGTGCCAGCAGCTTAGTCGGGGATCAGCCCCAGCATTTT.

With respect to this clone: A junction end diverges from the germline sequence, so it may reflect a read error. The V call is TRBV30, the J call TRBJ1-1; TRBD1 aligns across 9 bases. Germline CDR1 is GTSNPN and CDR2 is SVGIG (reference sequence). The CDR3 is 13 amino acids. The CDR3 is CAFDDRGNTEALF. The CDR3, as DNA: TGTGCCTTTGATGACAGGGGGAACACTGAAGCTCTCTTT.

The rearrangement joins TRBV9 to TRBJ2-1, with D hard to call. Trimming stripped 1 base from V and 0 bases from J, with 17 bases between. The germline CDR1 and CDR2 sequences are SGDLS and YYNGEE. This CDR3 contains 18 residues. This chain's CDR3 is CASSVSPTPGGSYNEQFF. CDR3 nucleotides: TGTGCCAGCAGCGTAAGCCCGACCCCAGGTGGCTCCTACAATGAGCAGTTCTTC.

The rearrangement links TRBV25-1 to TRBJ2-5; D is possibly TRBD2 (6 bases). The J call is in doubt because the DNA end fits TRBJ2-7 better. Germline V gene data show CDR1 as MGHDK and CDR2 as SYGVNS. The CDR3 runs to 13 residues. This chain's CDR3 is CASSAGGSYEQYF. The CDR3 nucleotides read TGTGCCAGCAGTGCCGGGGGCTCCTACGAGCAGTACTTC.